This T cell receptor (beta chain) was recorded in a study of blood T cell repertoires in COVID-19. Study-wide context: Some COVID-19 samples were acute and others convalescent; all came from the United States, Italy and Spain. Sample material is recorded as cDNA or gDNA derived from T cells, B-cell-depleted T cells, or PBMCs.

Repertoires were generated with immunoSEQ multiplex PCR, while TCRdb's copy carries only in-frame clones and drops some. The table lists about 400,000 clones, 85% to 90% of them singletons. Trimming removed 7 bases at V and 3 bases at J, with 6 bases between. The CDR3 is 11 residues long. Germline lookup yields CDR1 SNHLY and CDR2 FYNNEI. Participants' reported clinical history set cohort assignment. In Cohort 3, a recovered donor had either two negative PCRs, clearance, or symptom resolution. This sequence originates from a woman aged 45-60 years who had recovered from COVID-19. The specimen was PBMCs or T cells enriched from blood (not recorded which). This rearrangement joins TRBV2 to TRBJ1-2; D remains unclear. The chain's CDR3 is CASKRDYGYTF. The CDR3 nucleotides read TGTGCCAGCAAGAGGGACTATGGCTACACCTTC. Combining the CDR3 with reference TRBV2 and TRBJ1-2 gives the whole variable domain EPEVTQTPSHQVTQMGQEVILRCVPISNHLYFYWYRQILGQKVEFLVSFYNNEISEKSEIFDDQFSVERPDGSNFTLKIRSTKLEDSAMYFCASKRDYGYTFGSGTRLTVV.